These 21 T cell receptor beta chains originate from one sample sequenced in a study of radiation and T cells in renal cell carcinoma. TCRdb's copy holds only in-frame clones and misses some; the assay was immunoSEQ multiplex PCR. The repertoire holds roughly 120,000 clones, with approximately 80% as singletons. Indicated time point: baseline pretreatment blood. The treatment: 15 Gy SBRT to primary tumor, nephrectomy 4 weeks later. The sequenced sample was blood, obtained from a patient whose treatment included radiotherapy and nephrectomy. Every receptor here comes from a woman aged 55-70 years with renal cell carcinoma.

The chain links TRBV6-1 to TRBJ1-2; possible D gene TRBD1, 6 bases. V gave up 10 bases and J gave up 8 bases, with 20 bases separating them. CDR3 length: 13 residues. Germline CDR1 MNHNS, CDR2 SASEGT. The CDR3: CAMSEQGKSGYTF. The CDR3 region has the DNA TGTGCCATGTCGGAGCAGGGGAAGAGCGGCTACACCTTC.

In DNA form, the CDR3 reads TGTGCCAGCAGCCAAGACAGGGGAGGATGGACCCAGTACTTC. As protein: CASSQDRGGWTQYF. V is TRBV5-4 and J is TRBJ2-5; TRBD1 matches at 8 bases. Germline V gene sequence: CDR1 SGHNT, CDR2 YYREEE (reference sequence). CDR3 length: 14 amino acids. V lost 4 bases and J lost 7; bases outside the gene matches: 9.

The chain has TRBV2 and TRBJ2-3; 11 nucleotides match TRBD2. Per germline, CDR1 SNHLY and CDR2 FYNNEI. Trimming took 5 bases from V and 0 from J; bases not matched to a gene: 13. The CDR3 consists of 19 residues. CDR3 sequence: CASSRRGSGGGTSTDTQYF. The CDR3 DNA is TGTGCCAGCAGTCGCCGTGGTAGCGGGGGGGGTACTAGCACAGATACGCAGTATTTT.

This chain uses TRBV19 with TRBJ2-1; 7 nucleotides match TRBD2. The CDR3 extends over 13 amino acids. J was trimmed by 9 bases and V by 7 bases; bases with no gene match: 9. The germline V gene encodes CDR1 LNHDA and CDR2 SQIVND (reference sequence). Here the CDR3 DNA reads TGTGCCAGTACCGCGGGAGTCTTGGGTGAGCAGTTCTTC. This translates into CASTAGVLGEQFF.

The chain carries TRBV7-3 and TRBJ1-3; D unclear. The CDR3 is 16 amino acids. Germline CDR1 reads SGHTA; CDR2 reads FQGTGA. V was cut by 3 bases and J by 2 bases, with 14 bases left in between. CDR3: CASSFGPAGAGNTIYF. The CDR3 bases are TGTGCCAGCAGCTTCGGACCGGCTGGGGCTGGAAACACCATATATTTT.

The chain links TRBV6-5 to TRBJ2-1; D gene ambiguous. The ends were cut back, 5 bases at V and 4 bases at J, with 15 bases in the middle. CDR3 length: 15 residues. Germline V gene lookup returns CDR1 MNHEY and CDR2 SVGAGI. The chain's CDR3 is CASSATPGPYNEQFF. In DNA, the CDR3 is TGTGCCAGCAGTGCAACACCCGGACCTTACAATGAGCAGTTCTTC.

This clone was recorded only once. The genes are TRBV7-9 and TRBJ1-4; 10 bases are shared with TRBD1. There are 15 residues in the CDR3. Germline-derived CDR1 and CDR2 are SEHNR and FQNEAQ (reference sequence). The trim removed 5 bases at V and 7 bases at J, leaving 7 bases unmatched. CDR3 loop: CASSPRTGGGEKLFF. CDR3 coding DNA: TGTGCCAGCAGCCCTCGGACAGGGGGAGGTGAAAAACTGTTTTTT.

This clone was observed a few times. The gene calls are TRBV7-2 and TRBJ1-2; TRBD1 agrees at 7 bases. Per the germline V gene, CDR1 is SGHTA and CDR2 is FQGNSA. The CDR3 has 13 residues. Trimming took 1 base from V and 5 from J; bases not matched to a gene: 1. The CDR3 DNA reads TGTGCCAGCAGCTTAGGACAGGGTTATGGCTACACCTTC. Translated, it gives CASSLGQGYGYTF.

In this sample, this clone turned up once. The chain employs TRBV10-2 and TRBJ1-1, with a weak D call TRBD1 (5 bases). The germline CDR1 and CDR2 sequences are WSHSY and SAAADI. Between the trimmed V and J ends, which lost 0 bases and 4 bases, there was a span of 15 bases. CDR3 length: 16 residues. This CDR3 is CASSESVWGGVTEAFF. The CDR3, as DNA: TGCGCCAGCAGTGAGTCCGTTTGGGGGGGGGTCACTGAAGCTTTCTTT.

This chain connects TRBV28 to TRBJ1-1, with D unresolved. CDR3 length: 11 amino acids. V lost 7 bases and J 0 bases, leaving 3 bases between the germline ends. CDR1 and CDR2 from the germline V gene are MDHEN and SYDVKM. The CDR3 bases are TGTGCCAGCAACGTGAACACTGAAGCTTTCTTT. Translation: CASNVNTEAFF.

The V call is TRBV11-2, the J call TRBJ1-3; 7 bases are a match to TRBD1. Germline CDR1 SGHAT, CDR2 FQNNGV. J gave up 4 bases and V 4 bases, and 4 bases lay outside the gene matches. The CDR3 has 14 amino acids. The CDR3 DNA is TGTGCCAGCAGCTCGACAGGGTTGGGAAACACCATATATTTT. Protein product: CASSSTGLGNTIYF. Full variable domain (missing parts from reference TRBV11-2 and TRBJ1-3): EAGVAQSPRYKIIEKRQSVAFWCNPISGHATLYWYQQILGQGPKLLIQFQNNGVVDDSQLPKDRFSAERLKGVDSTLKIQPAKLEDSAVYLCASSSTGLGNTIYFGEGSWLTVV.

Concerning this clone itself: One junction end disagrees with the germline gene, perhaps due to a read error. The V gene is TRBV14, the J gene TRBJ2-7, with 7 bases fitting TRBD2. CDR3 size: 14 residues. Germline CDR1 is SGHDN and CDR2 is FVKESK. The CDR3 here is CASSPTQAGPALSF. CDR3 DNA sequence: TGTGCCAGCAGCCCGACCCAAGCGGGACCAGCTTTAAGCTTC.

The V gene is TRBV28, the J gene TRBJ1-5, with D maybe TRBD1 (5 bases). Germline V gene lookup returns CDR1 MDHEN and CDR2 SYDVKM. The germline V and J ends were trimmed by 6 bases and 3 bases, with 12 bases remaining between them. This CDR3 comprises 14 residues. CDR3 sequence (DNA): TGTGCCAGCAGGCGGGGAGGGGACAATCAGCCCCAGCATTTT. Protein product: CASRRGGDNQPQHF.

This clone was seen at least ten times. The chain is built from TRBV19 and TRBJ2-7; possibly TRBD1 or TRBD2 for D (5 bases each). There are 15 residues in the CDR3. The germline V gene has CDR1 LNHDA and CDR2 SQIVND (reference sequence). V was clipped by 3 bases and J by 2 bases, with 14 bases between them. The CDR3 bases are TGTGCCAGTAGTATCATGAGGGGTAAGCCCTACGAGCAGTACTTC. It translates to CASSIMRGKPYEQYF.

This clone has a single count. J is TRBJ2-3 and V is TRBV11-2; 7 bases line up with TRBD1. The CDR3 is 14 amino acids. Germline lookup yields CDR1 SGHAT and CDR2 FQNNGV. With V trimmed by 6 bases and J by 9 bases, 12 bases remained unmatched. CDR3 bases: TGTGCCAGCAGTCCCGACAGGGTAGTCAAGACGCAGTATTTT. This gives the protein CASSPDRVVKTQYF.

The gene calls are TRBV18 and TRBJ2-1, with 9 bases identical to TRBD1. Germline-derived CDR1 and CDR2 are KGHSH and LQKENI. This CDR3 is 14 amino acids long. With 3 bases clipped from V and 10 bases from J, the junction kept 7 bases outside the gene matches. The CDR3 DNA is TGTGCCAGCTCACCTTTAACAGGGGGCGGAGAGCAGTTCTTC. This codes for CASSPLTGGGEQFF.

The V gene is TRBV6-6, the J gene TRBJ2-5; no clear D. Germline CDR1 reads MNHNY; CDR2 reads SVGAGI (reference sequence). CDR3 size: 16 residues. The germline V and J ends were trimmed by 7 bases and 1 base, with 19 bases remaining between them. CDR3 DNA sequence: TGTGCCAGCACCGCTCCCGGCGACCCGGGCCAAGAGACCCAGTACTTC. Protein: CASTAPGDPGQETQYF.

The chain joins TRBV9 to TRBJ1-2; D may be TRBD1 (6 bases). The CDR3 extends over 12 amino acids. Trimming removed 3 bases at V and 10 bases at J, with 13 bases between. Per germline, CDR1 SGDLS and CDR2 YYNGEE. The CDR3 coding sequence is TGTGCCAGCAGCGCCTCGACAGGTATCTACACCTTC. This codes for CASSASTGIYTF.

The chain carries TRBV6-6 and TRBJ1-6; D is possibly TRBD1 (6 bases). V lost 8 bases, J lost 9 bases, and 23 bases lay in between. Germline CDR1 and CDR2: MNHNY and SVGAGI (reference sequence). The CDR3 loop spans 16 amino acids. For the CDR3, the DNA is TGTGCCAGCGTCCCGACACCCGGCAGGGGAGGTTCACCCCTCCACTTT. Residues: CASVPTPGRGGSPLHF.

In this sample, this clone turned up once. The chain uses TRBV9 and TRBJ2-5, with 9 bases that match TRBD2. CDR3 length: 17 amino acids. The J segment lost 2 bases and the V segment lost 4 bases, leaving 12 bases of the junction unmatched. CDR1 and CDR2 from the germline V gene are SGDLS and YYNGEE. The CDR3 region is CASSPNIGAGGQETQYF. The CDR3 DNA follows: TGTGCCAGCAGCCCCAATATAGGAGCGGGAGGTCAAGAGACCCAGTACTTC.

This rearrangement joins TRBV6-1 to TRBJ1-5; no definite D call. The germline CDR1 and CDR2 sequences are MNHNS and SASEGT. This CDR3 has 17 amino acids. The V end was cut by 2 bases, the J end by 7 bases, with 21 bases between. CDR3 DNA sequence: TGTGCCAGCAGTGAATGGGGTGGGCTTCCCCCGGGCCAGCCCCAGCATTTT. This gives the protein CASSEWGGLPPGQPQHF.